This paragraph reports one T cell receptor (beta chain). This sample was taken from a study of CD4 T cells in relation to SARS-CoV-2 and coronaviruses. Here immunoSEQ multiplex PCR was the method, and the copy in TCRdb shows in-frame clones only, minus some. Altogether some 60,000 clones are present, about 90% being singletons, with the ten largest covering around 0.41%. This CDR3 has 16 amino acids. Germline CDR1 SGHNT, CDR2 YYREEE (reference sequence). V lost 4 bases and J 4 bases, leaving 20 bases between the germline ends. This clonotype was obtained from an adult with COVID-19. The gene calls are TRBV5-4 and TRBJ1-1; D might be TRBD1 (5 bases). The specimen was naive CD4+ T cells from PBMCs. Sample subset: naive CD4+ T cells isolated by negative enrichment. This CDR3 reads CASSPPGRERRTEAFF. CDR3 coding DNA: TGTGCCAGCAGCCCCCCGGGCAGGGAAAGACGCACTGAAGCTTTCTTT.